Listed below are T cell receptor beta chains from one sample, sequenced in a study of blood T cell repertoires in COVID-19. TCRdb keeps only in-frame clones here, not all; method: immunoSEQ multiplex PCR. The sample consists of approximately 80,000 clones, 90% of them appearing once. The sequenced material came from peripheral blood. These receptors all stem from a woman between 45 and 65 years old in a cohort sampled during active COVID-19. CDR3s include the opening cysteine and the closing phenylalanine or tryptophan. Each record gives: CDR3 protein, V gene, clone size, J gene. The listing skips clone size in some rows; elsewhere it reads once, few, many or a size class.

CASSSESYEQYF | TRBV3-1/TRBV3-2 | few | TRBJ2-7
CASSPGQGRNTIYF | TRBV6-5 | . | TRBJ1-3
CASSLGRVNTEAFF | TRBV27 | . | TRBJ1-1
CASSTRDGTGDTGELFF | TRBV7-7 | . | TRBJ2-2
CASSPRTSGDKETQYF | TRBV3-1/TRBV3-2 | . | TRBJ2-5
CATSRDRTGTLSGANVLTF | TRBV15 | . | TRBJ2-6
CASSPRLAPNEQYF | TRBV27 | . | TRBJ2-7
CASSRAGGRDEQFF | TRBV9 | . | TRBJ2-1
CASSVTGPRQPQHF | TRBV19 | . | TRBJ1-5
CATSRGNGEWGTQYF | TRBV15 | . | TRBJ2-3
CASSFPGEQYF | TRBV28 | . | TRBJ2-7
CASSLNSEQFF | TRBV7-8 | few | TRBJ2-1
CASKLEGSEQYF | TRBV6-5 | . | TRBJ2-7
CASSLAGYGNQPQHF | TRBV5-8 | . | TRBJ1-5
CASSPPGQSGNNEQFF | TRBV18 | . | TRBJ2-1
CASSLGRGAAYEQYF | TRBV5-1 | . | TRBJ2-7
CASSFLGQGGGYEQYF | TRBV13 | . | TRBJ2-7
CASSYSTPSSYNEQFF | TRBV6-5 | . | TRBJ2-1
CASSFASGSYSYEQYF | TRBV28 | . | TRBJ2-7
CASSPTAREYGYTF | TRBV28 | . | TRBJ1-2
CASSLAGGSGSSYEQYF | TRBV7-8 | . | TRBJ2-7
CASSQNEPGSTDTQYF | TRBV7-6 | . | TRBJ2-3
CASSILGTGELFF | TRBV19 | . | TRBJ2-2
CASRDTRQGANQPQHF | TRBV2 | . | TRBJ1-5
CASSASMGAGGPDEQFF | TRBV9 | . | TRBJ2-1
CASSFRQMDNEQFF | TRBV5-8 | . | TRBJ2-1
CASSLDQVLMDTEAFF | TRBV5-4 | . | TRBJ1-1
CASSQGTPGSRREGTEAFF | TRBV4-1 | . | TRBJ1-1
CATQLGAAQTHEQYF | TRBV2 | . | TRBJ2-7
CASSLELRRSSGNTIYF | TRBV5-1 | . | TRBJ1-3
CASSPSRAFYNEQFF | TRBV7-8 | . | TRBJ2-1
CASSGLAPSSYNEQFF | TRBV28 | . | TRBJ2-1
CSVEDGLKDRVGDEQFF | TRBV29-1 | once | TRBJ2-1
CASSRLYNEQFF | TRBV3-1/TRBV3-2 | few | TRBJ2-1
CASSLNWVAGEQFF | TRBV28 | . | TRBJ2-1
CASSLDLNRGAKVQYF | TRBV5-1 | few | TRBJ2-7
CSASRSVSYNEQFF | TRBV20-1 | . | TRBJ2-1
CASSSSDTGQFF | TRBV27 | few | TRBJ2-1
CASRYTATQEKQYF | TRBV28 | few | TRBJ2-7
CSVGGQGALEQYF | TRBV29-1 | . | TRBJ2-7
CASSRERDYGYTF | TRBV10-2 | . | TRBJ1-2
CASSELETQYF | TRBV2 | . | TRBJ2-5
CASSPRDEAFF | TRBV18 | . | TRBJ1-1
CASSEPGSSYEQYF | TRBV5-1 | . | TRBJ2-7
CASSLEPGQGSSYEQYF | TRBV5-1 | . | TRBJ2-7
CASSLSGSTDTQYF | TRBV11-3 | . | TRBJ2-3
CATSLSGQGANGYTF | TRBV24-1 | . | TRBJ1-2
CASSEYGATGANVLTF | TRBV25-1 | . | TRBJ2-6
CASSQEGDRGDTIYF | TRBV4-1 | once | TRBJ1-3
CASSLRQGATDTQYF | TRBV28 | . | TRBJ2-3
CASSSRDSRGNEQYF | TRBV13 | few | TRBJ2-7
CASRGGQGRYEQYF | TRBV2 | . | TRBJ2-7
CASSSGTVSYEQYF | TRBV5-1 | . | TRBJ2-7
CASNSGRDPFSHEQFF | TRBV27 | . | TRBJ2-1